These 27 T cell receptor beta chains came from one sample sequenced in a study of blood T cell repertoires in COVID-19. Produced via immunoSEQ multiplex PCR; TCRdb's table is partial and in-frame only. The data contain 200,000 to 300,000 clones, more than 75% of them seen just once; the ten biggest clones take up 2.5% to 3.5%. Source material: peripheral blood. Receptor source: a woman aged 25 to 39 who had recovered from COVID-19.

J is TRBJ2-1 and V is TRBV11-2, with D tentatively TRBD1 (5 bases). The germline gives CDR1 SGHAT, CDR2 FQNNGV. The CDR3 loop spans 15 amino acids. Deletions cut 8 bases from V and 4 bases from J, with 18 bases between. The CDR3: CASSPTEGSYNEQFF. For the CDR3, the DNA is TGTGCCAGCTCCCCGACAGAAGGATCTTACAATGAGCAGTTCTTC.

The rearrangement links TRBV9 to TRBJ2-1; D ambiguous. V lost 0 bases and J 7 bases, leaving 11 bases between the germline ends. CDR3 length: 14 residues. The germline CDR1 and CDR2 sequences are SGDLS and YYNGEE. The DNA for the CDR3 is TGTGCCAGCAGCGTAGGAATAGCCGAAAATGAGCAGTTCTTC. This translates into CASSVGIAENEQFF.

The genes are TRBV5-1 and TRBJ1-2, with D tentatively TRBD1 (5 bases). The germline V and J ends were trimmed by 4 bases and 8 bases, with 12 bases remaining between them. The CDR3 covers 12 residues. CDR1 and CDR2 (germline): SGHRS, YFSETQ. As DNA, the CDR3 is TGCGCCAGCAGCATACAGGCGGGGGGCTACACCTTC. Its translation: CASSIQAGGYTF.

As regards this clone: Within the sample, other DNA sequences also encode this same CDR3. V usage is TRBV5-3 and J usage is TRBJ1-1; D is unclear. TRBV5-3 is assigned to the ORF class and has an uncertain function. Trimming stripped 1 base from V and 5 bases from J, with 3 bases between. This CDR3 has 11 residues. The CDR3 loop is CARSLITEAFF. CDR3 nucleotide sequence: TGTGCCAGAAGCTTGATAACTGAAGCTTTCTTT.

The gene calls are TRBV2 and TRBJ1-1; no clear D. The CDR3 length is 14 residues. Germline-derived CDR1 and CDR2 are SNHLY and FYNNEI. V lost 0 bases, J lost 0 bases, and 5 bases lay in between. The CDR3 here is CASSEARLNTEAFF. CDR3 coding DNA: TGTGCCAGCAGTGAAGCGCGATTGAACACTGAAGCTTTCTTT.

This clone was observed a handful of times. The chain employs TRBV7-9 and TRBJ2-5; maybe TRBD1 (9 bases). CDR1 and CDR2 (germline): SEHNR, FQNEAQ (reference sequence). The CDR3 loop spans 19 amino acids. Trimming removed 5 bases at V and 2 bases at J, with 27 bases between. CDR3 amino acids: CASSVNSGTGFLQQETQYF. Written as DNA, the CDR3 is TGTGCCAGCAGCGTAAATAGCGGGACAGGGTTTTTACAACAAGAGACCCAGTACTTC. The variable domain in full, completed from reference TRBV7-9 and TRBJ2-5, reads DTGVSQNPRHKITKRGQNVTFRCDPISEHNRLYWYRQTLGQGPEFLTYFQNEAQLEKSRLLSDRFSAERPKGSFSTLEIQRTEQGDSAMYLCASSVNSGTGFLQQETQYFGPGTRLLVL.

The chain's CDR3 is CASSFQGAKNIQYF. Here the CDR3 DNA reads TGTGCCAGCAGCTTCCAGGGGGCCAAAAACATTCAGTACTTC. The chain uses TRBV7-8 and TRBJ2-4, with D possibly matching TRBD1 (6 bases). Per germline, CDR1 SGHVS and CDR2 FQNEAQ. This CDR3 has 14 amino acids. The germline V and J ends were trimmed by 3 bases and 1 base, with 7 bases remaining between them.

The gene calls are TRBV2 and TRBJ1-5, with 9 bases identical to TRBD1. Looked up from germline, CDR1 is SNHLY and CDR2 is FYNNEI. V shed 6 bases and J 2 bases; nucleotides not matched to a gene: 2. This CDR3 has 14 residues. CDR3 nucleotides: TGTGCCAGCAGCCGGACAGGGGGCAATCAGCCCCAGCATTTT. Translating it yields CASSRTGGNQPQHF.

The rearrangement joins TRBV5-5 to TRBJ2-4; TRBD1 aligns across 10 bases. The CDR3 is 15 amino acids. The V gene end was trimmed by 5 bases and the J gene end by 3 bases; junction bases not matched to a gene: 5. The germline CDR1 and CDR2 sequences are SGHKS and YYEKEE (reference sequence). The CDR3, as DNA: TGTGCCAGCAGACCTGGACAGGGGGTCAAAAACATTCAGTACTTC. It yields the protein CASRPGQGVKNIQYF.

This clone turned up a few times. The chain employs TRBV2 and TRBJ2-1; D is possibly TRBD2 (6 bases). The CDR3 runs 14 residues. Trimming took 2 bases from V and 1 from J, leaving 6 bases between them. CDR1 and CDR2 (germline): SNHLY, FYNNEI. The CDR3 reads CASSESGSYNEQFF. DNA for the CDR3: TGTGCCAGCAGTGAAAGCGGGTCCTACAATGAGCAGTTCTTC. The full variable domain, with the rest looked up from reference TRBV2 and TRBJ2-1, is EPEVTQTPSHQVTQMGQEVILRCVPISNHLYFYWYRQILGQKVEFLVSFYNNEISEKSEIFDDQFSVERPDGSNFTLKIRSTKLEDSAMYFCASSESGSYNEQFFGPGTRLTVL.

J is TRBJ1-4 and V is TRBV28, with 8 bases that match TRBD1. The length of the CDR3 is 15 residues. Per germline, CDR1 MDHEN and CDR2 SYDVKM. Losses at the gene ends were 6 bases for V and 7 bases for J; bases not matched to a gene: 10. CDR3 sequence: CASSPWSGGGEKLFF. In nucleotides, the CDR3 is TGTGCCAGCAGCCCGTGGTCAGGGGGCGGTGAAAAACTGTTTTTT.

The J gene is TRBJ1-2, the V gene TRBV11-1; 10 positions match TRBD1. The germline V gene encodes CDR1 SGHAT and CDR2 FQDESV (reference sequence). V trimming: 6 bases; J trimming: 8 bases; junction bases outside the gene matches: 6. The length of the CDR3 is 13 residues. The CDR3 spells CASRPRTGGGYTF. As DNA, the CDR3 is TGTGCCAGCAGGCCCCGGACAGGGGGAGGCTACACCTTC.

In its sample, this clone was seen once. The chain links TRBV5-6 to TRBJ2-3; 9 nucleotides align to TRBD1. This CDR3 is 18 amino acids long. The germline gives CDR1 SGHDT, CDR2 YYEEEE. J was trimmed by 2 bases and V by 4 bases; bases with no gene match: 14. The CDR3: CASSPLGDRDFPTDTQYF. DNA for the CDR3: TGTGCCAGCAGCCCGCTTGGGGACAGGGACTTTCCCACAGATACGCAGTATTTT.

The chain carries TRBV3-1 (or the pseudogene TRBV3-2) and TRBJ1-5, with 8 bases identical to TRBD1. The germline gives CDR1 LGHDT, CDR2 YNNKEL (reference sequence). V lost 5 bases to trimming and J lost 3 bases; unmatched junction nucleotides: 9. CDR3 length: 16 amino acids. For the CDR3, the DNA is TGTGCCAGCAGCTTCGGTGGACAGGGTTTCAATCAGCCCCAGCATTTT. It specifies CASSFGGQGFNQPQHF.

The genes are TRBV18 and TRBJ2-2, with 9 bases that match TRBD1. The CDR3 totals 17 residues. Germline loops: CDR1 KGHSH, CDR2 LQKENI. The junction had 7 bases not matched to a gene; V was cut back by 3 bases and J by 2 bases. CDR3: CASSPTPGQGNTGELFF. The CDR3 DNA is TGTGCCAGCTCACCTACACCGGGACAGGGAAACACCGGGGAGCTGTTTTTT.

The V gene is TRBV5-6, the J gene TRBJ2-7, with D maybe TRBD2 (6 bases). V was shortened by 4 bases and J by 3 bases, with 17 bases between the two germline ends. The CDR3 is 15 residues long. Germline V gene lookup returns CDR1 SGHDT and CDR2 YYEEEE. For the CDR3, the DNA is TGTGCCAGCAGCCCAGGAGGGCGACTTGACTACGAGCAGTACTTC. It translates to CASSPGGRLDYEQYF.

This clone was seen just once. The rearrangement joins TRBV10-1 to TRBJ2-2; TRBD1 is a possible D gene (6 bases). The CDR3 extends over 12 amino acids. Germline V gene data show CDR1 as WNHNN and CDR2 as SYGVQD (reference sequence). Trimming left V 4 bases short and J 6 bases short, with 6 bases between. The CDR3 protein is CASSGTAGELFF. The CDR3 DNA sequence: TGCGCCAGCAGTGGGACAGCCGGGGAGCTGTTTTTT.

This chain connects TRBV18 to TRBJ2-7, with 7 bases aligning to TRBD2. There are 13 residues in the CDR3. Unmatched junction bases numbered 2, after V lost 0 bases and J lost 6 bases. Germline lookup yields CDR1 KGHSH and CDR2 LQKENI. The CDR3 reads CASSPPWGGEQYF. DNA of the CDR3: TGTGCCAGCTCACCACCCTGGGGGGGCGAGCAGTACTTC.

This clone was picked up one time. The gene calls are TRBV4-2 and TRBJ2-7; 7 nucleotides match TRBD2. The CDR3 runs 14 residues. Germline lookup yields CDR1 LGHNA and CDR2 YNFKEQ. The V gene end was trimmed by 4 bases and the J gene end by 2 bases; junction bases not matched to a gene: 5. The CDR3 DNA sequence: TGTGCCAGCAGCCCACCCCGGGGGGCCTACGAGCAGTACTTC. Translation: CASSPPRGAYEQYF.

This chain connects TRBV6-5 to TRBJ2-7; 9 positions match TRBD1. CDR1 and CDR2 from the germline V gene are MNHEY and SVGAGI. The CDR3 extends over 14 amino acids. The J segment lost 2 bases and the V segment lost 5 bases, leaving 4 bases of the junction unmatched. In DNA form, the CDR3 reads TGTGCCAGCAGTCCCGGGACAGGGCCCTACGAGCAGTACTTC. Translated, it gives CASSPGTGPYEQYF.

The genes are TRBV7-9 and TRBJ2-1, with 9 bases identical to TRBD2. From germline, CDR1 is SEHNR and CDR2 FQNEAQ (reference sequence). With V trimmed by 1 base and J by 0 bases, 10 bases remained unmatched. This CDR3 comprises 19 residues. CDR3 region: CASSLVQRGDPSSYNEQFF. CDR3 DNA: TGTGCCAGCAGCTTAGTTCAGCGGGGGGACCCGAGCTCCTACAATGAGCAGTTCTTC. The whole variable domain, remainder taken from reference TRBV7-9 and TRBJ2-1, is DTGVSQNPRHKITKRGQNVTFRCDPISEHNRLYWYRQTLGQGPEFLTYFQNEAQLEKSRLLSDRFSAERPKGSFSTLEIQRTEQGDSAMYLCASSLVQRGDPSSYNEQFFGPGTRLTVL.

The J gene is TRBJ2-7, the V gene TRBV5-4, with 10 bases aligning to TRBD1. The junction had 5 bases not matched to a gene; V was cut back by 4 bases and J by 1 base. Germline lookup yields CDR1 SGHNT and CDR2 YYREEE (reference sequence). This CDR3 has 15 residues. The CDR3: CASSTGQGGSYEQYF. CDR3 DNA: TGTGCCAGCAGCACCGGACAGGGGGGATCCTACGAGCAGTACTTC.

This clone is a singleton in its sample. The chain carries TRBV5-1 and TRBJ1-4; TRBD1 is a possible D gene (5 bases). Trimming pared 2 bases from V and 6 bases from J, leaving 11 bases between. Germline V CDR1 and CDR2: SGHRS, YFSETQ. The CDR3 is made up of 14 amino acids. The CDR3 DNA reads as TGCGCCAGCAGCTTTCATCAGGGCGATGAAAAACTGTTTTTT. This translates into CASSFHQGDEKLFF.

V and J are TRBV15 and TRBJ1-5; TRBD1 matches at 7 bases. After removal of 3 bases from V and 4 bases from J, the junction contained 6 bases not matched to a gene. There are 15 residues in the CDR3. From germline, CDR1 is LNHNV and CDR2 YYDKDF (reference sequence). DNA for the CDR3: TGTGCCACCAGCAGTTCGGGACAGTTTAATCAGCCCCAGCATTTT. Protein sequence: CATSSSGQFNQPQHF.

CDR3 protein: CASSLQGTGELFF. DNA for the CDR3: TGTGCCAGCAGTCTCCAGGGCACCGGGGAGCTGTTTTTT. This chain connects TRBV27 to TRBJ2-2; perhaps TRBD1 as D (5 bases). Germline values: CDR1 MNHEY, CDR2 SMNVEV (reference sequence). The ends were cut back, 5 bases at V and 4 bases at J, with 8 bases in the middle. The CDR3 is 13 amino acids.

The rearrangement links TRBV5-1 to TRBJ2-1; no firm D call. V was pared by 0 bases and J by 5 bases, with 15 bases between. The CDR3 loop spans 16 amino acids. CDR1 and CDR2 (germline): SGHRS, YFSETQ. CDR3 residues: CASSLGATLTHNEQFF. The DNA of the CDR3 is TGCGCCAGCAGCTTGGGGGCTACCCTTACCCACAATGAGCAGTTCTTC.

This clone was observed a handful of times. This chain joins TRBV5-4 and TRBJ1-6, with 8 positions matching TRBD1. V was clipped by 4 bases and J by 10 bases; unmatched bases: 10. The germline CDR1 and CDR2 sequences are SGHNT and YYREEE (reference sequence). The CDR3 contains 15 residues. CDR3 DNA: TGTGCCAGCAGCCGCCGGGACACAGGGGGATCACCCCTCCACTTT. Translated, it gives CASSRRDTGGSPLHF.